This T cell receptor beta chain was sequenced for a study of vaccination effects on CD4 cells after COVID-19. Overall study context: Participants received two doses of either the BNT162b2 or mRNA-1273 vaccine. Sample provision by two convalescent patients occurred 16 days and one week before vaccination. Findings and limits, study-wide: After vaccination, at late timepoints, clones induced by infection and by vaccine contracted markedly. Few convalescent patients and no early post-infection timepoints were included in the study.

The table came from immunoSEQ multiplex PCR; TCRdb's copy has only in-frame clones and leaves some out. This sample yields 55,000 or so clones, of which around 80% are seen a single time; roughly 6% belongs to the top ten. ViraFEST assay sequencing came after antigen-specific CD4+ T cells were expanded with viral peptide pools. Upon completion of around ten days in culture, CD4+ T cells were isolated. Infection with SARS-CoV-2 occurred in the person between March and December 2020, and PCR confirmed it. This clone was observed a handful of times. Its antigen is as yet unknown. Sequenced material: CD4+ T cells from PBMCs cultured with HIV peptides, taken before COVID-19 vaccination. The subset was: HIV-1 Nef peptide pool negative control/reference culture. The sequence came from a human donor who had a prior SARS-CoV-2 infection.

The CDR3 sequence: CASSAGLGQGGQPQHF. The DNA for the CDR3 is TGTGCCAGTAGTGCGGGGTTGGGACAGGGTGGTCAGCCCCAGCATTTT. The genes are TRBV19 and TRBJ1-5; TRBD1 aligns across 9 bases. Germline V lookup: CDR1 LNHDA, CDR2 SQIVND (reference sequence). CDR3 length: 16 residues. The V gene end was trimmed by 5 bases and the J gene end by 6 bases; junction bases not matched to a gene: 11.